The entry below gives a single TCR beta chain sequence along with its context. What it recognizes is unknown. Sequence at one end of the junction differs from germline and may be a read error. The data are from a study of T cells after yellow fever vaccination. Background on the study: Low-cell-number fractions were prepared with SMART-Seq v4 Ultra Low Input.

Study-wide points: Abundant contaminating clonotypes from the bulk population could appear in FACS-sorted repertoires. Peaking faster, on day 5 versus 15, the secondary response was nonetheless weaker. Boosting was followed by the reappearance of most primary-vaccination clones (96% CD4, around 90% CD8).

TCRdb fed the 5' RACE reads into MiXCR, producing one record per CDR3 protein. The data contain around 350,000 distinct CDR3 sequences, 11% of them singletons. CDR3 size: 14 residues. Germline values: CDR1 MNHNS, CDR2 SASEGT. The genes are TRBV6-1 and TRBJ2-2, with D perhaps TRBD1 or TRBD2 (5 bases each). This receptor was identified in a man between 18 and 35 years old who received the YFV17D yellow fever vaccine. The specimen comprised PBMCs, sampled on the day of the first yellow fever vaccination. CDR3 protein: CASRKEGYTGELSF. DNA for the CDR3: TGTGCCAGCAGAAAAGAGGGGTACACCGGGGAGCTGTCTTTT.